This TCR beta chain stems from a study of blood T cell repertoires in COVID-19. Study information: Samples came from the United States, Italy and Spain, spanning acute and convalescent COVID-19. Sources were T cells, B-cell-depleted T cells, or PBMCs; the material itself was cDNA or gDNA.

Per the authors' pipeline: Amplification of reference gene primers was used by the study to estimate nucleated cell counts. Clones were read by immunoSEQ multiplex PCR, and TCRdb kept only the in-frame ones, dropping some. V, J and clone size were drawn from that table, and D and trimming were deduced from the DNA. The data show around 250,000 clones, with approximately 90% seen just once and about 3.6% held by the top ten. The sequence derives from a man younger than 35 with active or convalescent COVID-19. Sequenced sample: peripheral blood.

The chain's CDR3 is CASSSVVWGGDTQYF. The CDR3 coding sequence is TGTGCCAGCAGTTCCGTGGTCTGGGGAGGAGATACGCAGTATTTT. V and J are TRBV6-2 or TRBV6-3 and TRBJ2-3; perhaps TRBD2 as D (6 bases). CDR3 length: 15 residues. The germline V and J ends were trimmed by 4 bases and 5 bases, with 16 bases remaining between them. CDR1 is MNHEY and CDR2 is SVGEGT in the germline V gene.